This note documents a single TCR beta chain sequence. CDR3 size: 12 residues. V was trimmed by 7 bases and J by 7 bases, leaving 13 bases between them. From germline, CDR1 is MNHNY and CDR2 SVGAGI (reference sequence). These data originate in a study of OX40 agonist ivuxolimab in advanced cancers. The repertoire was sequenced with immunoSEQ multiplex PCR; TCRdb's copy has only in-frame clones and lacks some. The sample gives tens of thousands of clones, more than 80% of which show up once; approximately 14% is in the top ten. This sequence joins TRBV6-6 and TRBJ1-2; D is perhaps TRBD1 (6 bases). The material sequenced was CD4+ or CD8+ T cells sorted from blood, taken in a trial of the OX40 agonist ivuxolimab. The source is an adult with an advanced solid tumor such as melanoma, head and neck, liver or kidney cancer. The CDR3 DNA reads TGTGCCAGCACCCTGACAGGCTCTGGCTACACCTTC. It is translated as CASTLTGSGYTF.